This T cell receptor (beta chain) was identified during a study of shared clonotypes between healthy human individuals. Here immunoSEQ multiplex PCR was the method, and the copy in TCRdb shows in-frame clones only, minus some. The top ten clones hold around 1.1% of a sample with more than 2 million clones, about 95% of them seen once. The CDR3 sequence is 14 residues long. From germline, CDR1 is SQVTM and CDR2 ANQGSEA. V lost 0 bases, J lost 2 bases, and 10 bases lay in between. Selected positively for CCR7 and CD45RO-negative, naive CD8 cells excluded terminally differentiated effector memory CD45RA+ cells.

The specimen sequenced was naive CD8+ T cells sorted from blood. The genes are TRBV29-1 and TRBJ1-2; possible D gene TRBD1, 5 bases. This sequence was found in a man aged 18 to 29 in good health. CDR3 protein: CSVEDRPGNYGYTF. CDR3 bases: TGCAGCGTTGAAGATCGGCCAGGGAACTATGGCTACACCTTC. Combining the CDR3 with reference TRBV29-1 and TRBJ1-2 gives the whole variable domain SAVISQKPSRDICQRGTSLTIQCQVDSQVTMMFWYRQQPGQSLTLIATANQGSEATYESGFVIDKFPISRPNLTFSTLTVSNMSPEDSSIYLCSVEDRPGNYGYTFGSGTRLTVV.